Below are 25 T cell receptor beta chains sequenced from a single sample in a study of cytomegalovirus exposure and HLA in healthy donors (dated by TCRdb to about 2017). Libraries were constructed by the immunoSEQ multiplex PCR assay. For the multiplex PCR, a mixture combining 60 forward primers for TCR Vbeta segments and 13 reverse primers for TCR Jbeta segments was used. Imported from immuneACCESS, the table was reduced by TCRdb to in-frame sequences with V and J called. These copies leave out some clones; in studies compared against another copy, an unresolved V gene accounts for under half, and the cause of the remainder is not known. This sample holds roughly 86,000 clones; about 75% were observed only once. The leading ten clones occupy about 6% of the sample. Material for sequencing was PBMCs. Receptors originate from a female donor in good health and CMV-seronegative.

This clone occurred a few times. The chain links TRBV7-9 to TRBJ2-7, with 7 bases lining up with TRBD1. Germline CDR1 is SEHNR and CDR2 is FQNEAQ (reference sequence). The CDR3 extends over 15 amino acids. V was clipped by 4 bases and J by 2 bases; unmatched bases: 8. The CDR3 nucleotides read TGTGCCAGCAGCTCCCGGACAGGCCAGCCCTACGAGCAGTACTTC. Protein: CASSSRTGQPYEQYF.

This clone appeared once. The chain carries TRBV28 and TRBJ2-7; unclear D gene. Germline V gives CDR1 MDHEN, CDR2 SYDVKM. The V end was cut by 5 bases, the J end by 2 bases, with 7 bases between. This CDR3 comprises 12 residues. CDR3 loop: CASSPRPYEQYF. The CDR3, as DNA: TGTGCCAGCAGTCCCCGTCCCTACGAGCAGTACTTC.

The chain uses TRBV5-1 and TRBJ2-7; TRBD1 matches at 10 bases. The ends lost 0 bases at V and 2 bases at J; junction bases unmatched: 5. Germline-derived CDR1 and CDR2 are SGHRS and YFSETQ. CDR3 length: 16 residues. CDR3: CASSLEGTGVTYEQYF. The DNA for the CDR3 is TGCGCCAGCAGCTTGGAAGGGACAGGGGTTACCTACGAGCAGTACTTC. Together with reference TRBV5-1 and TRBJ2-7, the CDR3 gives the full variable domain: KAGVTQTPRYLIKTRGQQVTLSCSPISGHRSVSWYQQTPGQGLQFLFEYFSETQRNKGNFPGRFSGRQFSNSRSEMNVSTLELGDSALYLCASSLEGTGVTYEQYFGPGTRLTVT.

V usage is TRBV28 and J usage is TRBJ2-1, with 8 bases identical to TRBD1. Germline trimming cut 6 bases from V and 4 bases from J; bases unmatched to any gene: 5. Germline CDR1 and CDR2: MDHEN and SYDVKM. The CDR3 length is 14 residues. The CDR3 nucleotides are TGTGCCAGCAGCCCGTGGACAGGGTACAATGAGCAGTTCTTC. As protein: CASSPWTGYNEQFF.

The chain links TRBV29-1 to TRBJ2-7; 8 positions match TRBD1. Germline CDR1 SQVTM, CDR2 ANQGSEA. Trimming cost V 3 bases and J 9 bases; bases outside gene matches: 13. The CDR3 spans 14 residues. The CDR3 reads CSVDLRTGTGGQYF. The DNA of the CDR3 is TGCAGCGTTGATCTTAGGACAGGGACGGGTGGGCAGTACTTC.

To note about this clone: At one end the junction does not follow the germline gene, possibly because of a read error. The chain joins TRBV7-9 to TRBJ2-1; 12 positions agree with TRBD2. The CDR3 runs to 17 residues. Germline loops: CDR1 SEHNR, CDR2 FQNEAQ (reference sequence). The CDR3 is CASSFPRLAGDSNEQFF. The CDR3 DNA reads as TGTGCCAGCAGCTTCCCTCGACTAGCGGGGGATTCAAATGAGCAATTCTTC.

The CDR3 coding sequence is TGTGCCAGCAGCACTAGCGGGAGGCCCTACGAGCAGTACTTC. This gives the protein CASSTSGRPYEQYF. The chain joins TRBV27 to TRBJ2-7, with 12 bases fitting TRBD2. V lost 6 bases to trimming and J lost 2 bases; unmatched junction nucleotides: 2. The CDR3 totals 14 residues. Germline V CDR1 and CDR2: MNHEY, SMNVEV (reference sequence).

The chain has TRBV19 and TRBJ2-1, with TRBD2 matching over 9 bases. The length of the CDR3 is 15 residues. CDR1 and CDR2 (germline): LNHDA, SQIVND (reference sequence). The trim removed 3 bases at V and 8 bases at J, leaving 8 bases unmatched. The CDR3 DNA is TGTGCCAGTAGTATGGTTAGCGGGGGCTCCTATGAGCAGTTCTTC. Its protein is CASSMVSGGSYEQFF.

The chain couples TRBV7-2 to TRBJ2-1; tentatively, D is TRBD2 (5 bases). Germline V gene sequence: CDR1 SGHTA, CDR2 FQGNSA. The CDR3 consists of 15 residues. Trimming cost V 3 bases and J 1 base, with 10 bases left between them. This chain's CDR3 is CASSFGAVSYNEQFF. The CDR3 DNA reads TGTGCCAGCAGCTTTGGAGCGGTATCCTACAATGAGCAGTTCTTC.

This chain uses TRBV5-1 with TRBJ1-1; 8 bases line up with TRBD1. This CDR3 spans 12 amino acids. V was pared by 3 bases and J by 7 bases, with 2 bases of the junction left unmatched. Germline CDR1 SGHRS, CDR2 YFSETQ. Written as DNA, the CDR3 is TGCGCCAGCAGCTGGACAGGGCTTGAAGCTTTCTTT. Translation gives CASSWTGLEAFF.

This chain connects TRBV5-6 to TRBJ2-2, with D possibly being TRBD1 (6 bases). The CDR3 consists of 15 residues. Trimming left V 2 bases short and J 4 bases short, with 12 bases between. Germline V gene data show CDR1 as SGHDT and CDR2 as YYEEEE. CDR3 nucleotide sequence: TGTGCCAGCAGCTTCGATAACAGGGCCACCGGGGAGCTGTTTTTT. Translation gives CASSFDNRATGELFF.

This clone was seen only a few times. The chain carries TRBV7-3 and TRBJ2-1, with D perhaps matching TRBD2 (6 bases). Trimming left V 5 bases short and J 0 bases short, with 8 bases between. The germline CDR1 and CDR2 sequences are SGHTA and FQGTGA. CDR3 length: 14 residues. CDR3 coding DNA: TGTGCCAGCAGCCGGGACTCCTCCTACAATGAGCAGTTCTTC. It translates to CASSRDSSYNEQFF.

The chain combines TRBV28 with TRBJ2-7, with TRBD1 identical over 9 bases. The CDR3 is made up of 15 amino acids. Germline V gene sequence: CDR1 MDHEN, CDR2 SYDVKM. Trimming at V came to 6 bases and at J to 4 bases, leaving 10 bases not matched to a gene. The CDR3 bases are TGTGCCAGCAGGGTAGGGACAGGGTTAGTTTACGAGCAGTACTTC. This gives the protein CASRVGTGLVYEQYF. Combining the CDR3 with reference TRBV28 and TRBJ2-7 gives the whole variable domain DVKVTQSSRYLVKRTGEKVFLECVQDMDHENMFWYRQDPGLGLRLIYFSYDVKMKEKGDIPEGYSVSREKKERFSLILESASTNQTSMYLCASRVGTGLVYEQYFGPGTRLTVT.

This rearrangement joins TRBV11-1 to TRBJ1-2; 11 nucleotides agree with TRBD1. J was trimmed by 2 bases and V by 5 bases; bases with no gene match: 4. The CDR3 runs 15 residues. Germline loops: CDR1 SGHAT, CDR2 FQDESV (reference sequence). The DNA of the CDR3 is TGTGCCAGCAGCCCTGGGACAGGGGGGAACTATGGCTACACCTTC. Translation: CASSPGTGGNYGYTF.

The chain has TRBV4-3 and TRBJ2-3; 12 positions agree with TRBD2. With 3 bases clipped from V and 5 bases from J, the junction kept 6 bases outside the gene matches. Germline V CDR1 and CDR2: LGHNA, YSLEER. CDR3 length: 16 amino acids. The DNA for the CDR3 is TGCGCCAGCAGCCAGACTCTAGCGGGGGGGCAAGATACGCAGTATTTT. Amino acids: CASSQTLAGGQDTQYF.

This clone was found once. The genes are TRBV5-1 and TRBJ2-7, with D possibly matching TRBD1 (5 bases). The CDR3 is 15 amino acids. V was pared by 4 bases and J by 4 bases, with 18 bases between. Germline values: CDR1 SGHRS, CDR2 YFSETQ. The CDR3 sequence: CASSTEIGAGYEQYF. CDR3 bases: TGCGCCAGCAGCACGGAGATTGGGGCAGGTTACGAGCAGTACTTC.

The chain recombines TRBV28 with TRBJ1-2, with 8 nucleotides matching TRBD1. V lost 4 bases and J lost 7; bases outside the gene matches: 8. Per germline, CDR1 MDHEN and CDR2 SYDVKM. This CDR3 is 14 amino acids long. As DNA, the CDR3 is TGTGCCAGCAGTTACGGAACAGGGGGGGGTGGCTACACCTTC. As protein: CASSYGTGGGGYTF.

In its sample, this clone was seen a few times. The chain couples TRBV28 to TRBJ1-1, with D possibly matching TRBD1 (6 bases). Germline assignment: CDR1 MDHEN and CDR2 SYDVKM. The CDR3 runs to 12 residues. Between the trimmed V and J ends, which lost 7 bases and 10 bases, there was a span of 16 bases. The CDR3 here is CASTGVTLPAFF. CDR3 DNA sequence: TGTGCCAGCACAGGGGTTACACTGCCAGCTTTCTTT.

The chain recombines TRBV9 with TRBJ2-1; possibly TRBD2 for D (5 bases). Germline CDR1 reads SGDLS; CDR2 reads YYNGEE. V was pared by 0 bases and J by 4 bases, with 5 bases between. The CDR3 contains 13 residues. As DNA, the CDR3 is TGTGCCAGCAGCGTAGCGGGATACAATGAGCAGTTCTTC. Its protein product is CASSVAGYNEQFF.

V gene TRBV29-1 combines with J gene TRBJ1-1, with a weak D call TRBD1 (6 bases). This CDR3 is 11 amino acids long. Looked up from germline, CDR1 is SQVTM and CDR2 is ANQGSEA. V was shortened by 7 bases and J by 3 bases, with 9 bases between the two germline ends. Here the CDR3 DNA reads TGCAGCGCCTACAGGGACACTGAAGCTTTCTTT. It yields the protein CSAYRDTEAFF.

This clone was seen only once. As DNA, the CDR3 is TGTGCCAGCAGCTTAACTAACGGAGCCAAAAACATTCAGTACTTC. Protein: CASSLTNGAKNIQYF. The V gene is TRBV7-8, the J gene TRBJ2-4; D is ambiguous. This CDR3 region has 15 residues. Germline-derived CDR1 and CDR2 are SGHVS and FQNEAQ. Trimming pared 2 bases from V and 0 bases from J, leaving 8 bases between.

The V gene is TRBV2, the J gene TRBJ1-1, with D possibly TRBD1 on 5 matching bases. Deletions cut 10 bases from V and 5 bases from J, with 23 bases between. This CDR3 spans 15 amino acids. Germline V gives CDR1 SNHLY, CDR2 FYNNEI. CDR3 DNA: TGTGCCACCCGCCCCTCGCCAGGGTCCGGAACTGAAGCTTTCTTT. This gives the protein CATRPSPGSGTEAFF.

J is TRBJ2-7 and V is TRBV19; D gene unclear. CDR3 length: 11 residues. Germline V lookup: CDR1 LNHDA, CDR2 SQIVND (reference sequence). V was cut by 5 bases and J by 2 bases, with 4 bases left in between. The CDR3 nucleotides read TGTGCCAGTAGTGCAGCCTACGAGCAGTACTTC. It is translated as CASSAAYEQYF.

This CDR3 reads CASSPGRGSEKLFF. The DNA for the CDR3 is TGTGCCAGCAGTCCAGGGAGGGGGAGCGAAAAACTGTTTTTT. V is TRBV7-9 and J is TRBJ1-4; D is possibly TRBD1 (6 bases). This CDR3 is 14 amino acids long. Trimming removed 6 bases at V and 8 bases at J, with 16 bases between. Germline CDR1 SEHNR, CDR2 FQNEAQ (reference sequence).

This clone has just a few counts. This chain joins TRBV7-2 and TRBJ1-5, with D tentatively TRBD1 (6 bases). Trimming left V 6 bases short and J 9 bases short, with 15 bases between. CDR1 is SGHTA and CDR2 is FQGNSA in the germline V gene. CDR3 length: 13 amino acids. The CDR3 loop reads CASSQGGRGPQHF. The DNA of the CDR3 is TGTGCCAGCAGTCAAGGGGGGAGGGGGCCCCAGCATTTT.